This entry lists 5 T cell receptor beta chains sequenced from one sample in a study of blood T cell repertoires in COVID-19. TCRdb keeps only in-frame clones here, not all; method: immunoSEQ multiplex PCR. Here the sample spans approximately 210,000 clones, around 89% being singletons. The sequencing sample was made of peripheral blood. The receptor set was obtained from a woman in her thirties or forties with acute or convalescent COVID-19.

The gene calls are TRBV11-1 and TRBJ1-1; no clear D. The CDR3 spans 13 residues. Germline assignment: CDR1 SGHAT and CDR2 FQDESV (reference sequence). Trimming left V 5 bases short and J 8 bases short, with 15 bases between. CDR3 residues: CASSPPSTAEAFF. The CDR3 nucleotides are TGTGCCAGCAGCCCGCCATCCACAGCCGAAGCTTTCTTT.

This clone was seen just once. The chain recombines TRBV7-8 with TRBJ1-2; D not certain. Germline loops: CDR1 SGHVS, CDR2 FQNEAQ. V shed 1 base and J shed 3 bases, with 12 bases lying between them. The CDR3 extends over 15 amino acids. The CDR3 spells CASSLVRRRDYGYTF. CDR3 nucleotides: TGTGCCAGCAGCTTAGTTCGCAGGAGGGACTATGGCTACACCTTC.

The chain employs TRBV11-2 and TRBJ2-7; TRBD2 might be the D (5 bases). V was shortened by 1 base and J by 3 bases, with 7 bases between the two germline ends. The germline V gene encodes CDR1 SGHAT and CDR2 FQNNGV. The CDR3 has 13 residues. CDR3 coding DNA: TGTGCCAGCAGCTTAGCCGGGGACTACGAGCAGTACGTC. Translation gives CASSLAGDYEQYV.

The V and J genes are TRBV15 and TRBJ1-2; no definite D call. Germline CDR1 reads LNHNV; CDR2 reads YYDKDF (reference sequence). Trimming removed 8 bases at V and 1 base at J, with 5 bases between. The CDR3 is made up of 11 amino acids. The CDR3 nucleotides read TGTGCCACCGGCGGTAACTATGGCTACACCTTC. Translation gives CATGGNYGYTF. The full variable domain, completed using reference TRBV15 and TRBJ1-2, is DAMVIQNPRYQVTQFGKPVTLSCSQTLNHNVMYWYQQKSSQAPKLLFHYYDKDFNNEADTPDNFQSRRPNTSFCFLDIRSPGLGDTAMYLCATGGNYGYTFGSGTRLTVV.

The chain links TRBV9 to TRBJ1-4, with D perhaps matching TRBD1 (5 bases). The germline V gene encodes CDR1 SGDLS and CDR2 YYNGEE. The CDR3 sequence is 16 residues long. V was cut by 0 bases and J by 5 bases, with 14 bases left in between. CDR3 coding DNA: TGTGCCAGCAGCGTAGCCCCGGATCGGGGGAATGAAAAACTGTTTTTT. Encoded protein: CASSVAPDRGNEKLFF. The whole variable domain, remainder taken from reference TRBV9 and TRBJ1-4, is DSGVTQTPKHLITATGQRVTLRCSPRSGDLSVYWYQQSLDQGLQFLIQYYNGEERAKGNILERFSAQQFPDLHSELNLSSLELGDSALYFCASSVAPDRGNEKLFFGSGTQLSVL.